The clone carrying this TCR beta chain was detected only once. No antigen is known for it. The trim removed 5 bases at V and 2 bases at J, leaving 5 bases unmatched. This CDR3 region has 15 residues. Germline V gene sequence: CDR1 SNHLY, CDR2 FYNNEI. These data originate in a study of identifying expanded T cells in peripheral blood. Study observations and caveats: Clone count variance between roughly 2-week samples rose with total template count. About 1.2 clones differed between technical replicates, versus about 17 and 20 over time.

Here immunoSEQ multiplex PCR was the method, and the copy in TCRdb shows in-frame clones only, minus some. Seen here are about 100,000 clones, around 90% observed once, and the top ten hold approximately 18%. No infections or other immune events were documented during collection. V usage is TRBV2 and J usage is TRBJ1-4, with 7 bases that match TRBD1. This TCR was recovered from a person between 18 and 70 years old in good health. The sequencing sample was made of blood. In DNA, the CDR3 is TGTGCCAGCAGTTGGACAGGACCCACTAATGAAAAACTGTTTTTT. It translates to CASSWTGPTNEKLFF. Together with reference TRBV2 and TRBJ1-4, the CDR3 gives the full variable domain: EPEVTQTPSHQVTQMGQEVILRCVPISNHLYFYWYRQILGQKVEFLVSFYNNEISEKSEIFDDQFSVERPDGSNFTLKIRSTKLEDSAMYFCASSWTGPTNEKLFFGSGTQLSVL.